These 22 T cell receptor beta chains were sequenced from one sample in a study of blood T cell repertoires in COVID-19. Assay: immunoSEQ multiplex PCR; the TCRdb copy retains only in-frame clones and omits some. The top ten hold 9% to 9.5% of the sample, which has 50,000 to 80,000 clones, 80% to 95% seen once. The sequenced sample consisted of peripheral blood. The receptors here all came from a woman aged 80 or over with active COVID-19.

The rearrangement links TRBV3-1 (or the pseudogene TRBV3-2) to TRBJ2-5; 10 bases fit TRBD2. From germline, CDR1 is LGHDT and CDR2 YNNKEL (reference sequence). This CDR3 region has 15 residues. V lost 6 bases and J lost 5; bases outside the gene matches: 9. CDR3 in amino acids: CASSQSGRAQETQYF. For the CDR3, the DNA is TGTGCCAGCAGTCAAAGCGGGAGGGCCCAGGAGACCCAGTACTTC.

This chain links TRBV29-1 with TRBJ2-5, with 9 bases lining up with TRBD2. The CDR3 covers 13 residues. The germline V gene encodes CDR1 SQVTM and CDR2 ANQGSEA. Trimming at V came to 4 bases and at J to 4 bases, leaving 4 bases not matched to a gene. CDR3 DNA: TGCAGCGTTGTCCTACTAGCGGGAGAGACCCAGTACTTC. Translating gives CSVVLLAGETQYF.

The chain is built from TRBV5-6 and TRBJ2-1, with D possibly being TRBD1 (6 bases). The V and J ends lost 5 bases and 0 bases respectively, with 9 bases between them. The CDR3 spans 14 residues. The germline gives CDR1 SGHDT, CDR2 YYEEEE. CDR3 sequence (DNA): TGTGCCAGCAGAGGGGGTTACTCCTACAATGAGCAGTTCTTC. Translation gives CASRGGYSYNEQFF.

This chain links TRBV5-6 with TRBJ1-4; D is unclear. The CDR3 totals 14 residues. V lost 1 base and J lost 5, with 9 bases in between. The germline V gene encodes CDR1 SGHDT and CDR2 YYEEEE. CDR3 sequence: CASSLSSGNEKLFF. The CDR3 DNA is TGTGCCAGCAGCTTGAGTTCAGGCAATGAAAAACTGTTTTTT.

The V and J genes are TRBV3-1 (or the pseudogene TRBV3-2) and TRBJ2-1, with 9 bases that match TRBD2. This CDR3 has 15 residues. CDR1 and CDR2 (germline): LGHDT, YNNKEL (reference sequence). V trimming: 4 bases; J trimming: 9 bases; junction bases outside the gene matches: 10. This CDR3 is CASSLMAGGSAEQFF. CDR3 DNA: TGTGCCAGCAGCCTAATGGCGGGGGGGTCAGCTGAGCAGTTCTTC.

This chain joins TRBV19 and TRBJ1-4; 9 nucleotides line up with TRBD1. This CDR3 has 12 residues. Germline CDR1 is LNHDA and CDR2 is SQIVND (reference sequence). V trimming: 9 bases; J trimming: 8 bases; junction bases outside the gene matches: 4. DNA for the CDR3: TGTGCCAGCGGACAGGGGAGAGAAAAACTGTTTTTT. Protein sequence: CASGQGREKLFF. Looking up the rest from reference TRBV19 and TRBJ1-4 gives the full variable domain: DGGITQSPKYLFRKEGQNVTLSCEQNLNHDAMYWYRQDPGQGLRLIYYSQIVNDFQKGDIAEGYSVSREKKESFPLTVTSAQKNPTAFYLCASGQGREKLFFGSGTQLSVL.

CDR3 sequence: CASSDSSPYEQYF. The DNA of the CDR3 is TGTGCCAGCAGTGACTCCTCCCCCTACGAGCAGTACTTC. The V gene is TRBV6-4, the J gene TRBJ2-7; no clear D. Trimming cost V 0 bases and J 2 bases, with 5 bases left between them. The germline gives CDR1 MRHNA, CDR2 SNTAGT. This CDR3 has 13 amino acids.

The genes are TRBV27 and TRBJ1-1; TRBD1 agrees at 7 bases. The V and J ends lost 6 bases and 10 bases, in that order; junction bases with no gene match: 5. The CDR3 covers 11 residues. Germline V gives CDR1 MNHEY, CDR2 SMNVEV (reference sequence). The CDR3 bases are TGTGCCAGCAGCGGACAGGCACGAGCTTTCTTT. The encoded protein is CASSGQARAFF.

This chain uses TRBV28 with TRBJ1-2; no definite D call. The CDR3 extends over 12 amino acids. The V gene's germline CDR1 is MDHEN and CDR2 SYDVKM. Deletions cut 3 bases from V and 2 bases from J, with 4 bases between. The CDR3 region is CASSFPNYGYTF. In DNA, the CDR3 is TGTGCCAGCAGTTTCCCAAACTATGGCTACACCTTC.

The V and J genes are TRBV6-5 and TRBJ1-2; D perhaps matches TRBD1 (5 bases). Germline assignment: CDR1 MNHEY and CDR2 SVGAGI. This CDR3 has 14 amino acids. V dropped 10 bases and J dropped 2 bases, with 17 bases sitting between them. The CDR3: CATSGGAANYGYTF. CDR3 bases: TGTGCCACCTCCGGAGGGGCCGCCAACTATGGCTACACCTTC.

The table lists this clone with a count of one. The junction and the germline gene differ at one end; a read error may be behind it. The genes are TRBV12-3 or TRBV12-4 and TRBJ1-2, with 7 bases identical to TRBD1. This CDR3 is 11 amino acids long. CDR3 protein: CASSARDSGAF. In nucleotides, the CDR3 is TGTGCCAGCAGTGCGAGGGACAGCGGCGCCTTC.

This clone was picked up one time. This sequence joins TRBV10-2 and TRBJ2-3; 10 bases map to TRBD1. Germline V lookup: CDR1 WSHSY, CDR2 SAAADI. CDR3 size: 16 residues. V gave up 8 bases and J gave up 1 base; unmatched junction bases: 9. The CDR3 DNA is TGCGCCAGCCCCGGGCCCGGGACAGGGGGCACAGATACGCAGTATTTT. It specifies CASPGPGTGGTDTQYF.

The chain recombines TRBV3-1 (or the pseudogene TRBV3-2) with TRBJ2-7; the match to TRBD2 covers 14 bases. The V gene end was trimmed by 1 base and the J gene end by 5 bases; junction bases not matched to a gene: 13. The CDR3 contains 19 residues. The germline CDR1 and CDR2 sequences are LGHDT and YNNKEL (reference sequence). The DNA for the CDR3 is TGTGCCAGCAGCCAAGGGGGACTAGCGGGAGATTTCGCCTACCACGAGCAGTACTTC. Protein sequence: CASSQGGLAGDFAYHEQYF.

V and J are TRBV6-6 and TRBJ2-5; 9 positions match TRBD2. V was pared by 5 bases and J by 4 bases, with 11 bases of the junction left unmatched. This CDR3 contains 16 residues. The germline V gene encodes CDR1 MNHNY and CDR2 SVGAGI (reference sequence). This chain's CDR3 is CASSGNSGSIPETQYF. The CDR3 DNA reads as TGTGCCAGCAGTGGGAATAGCGGGAGTATCCCAGAGACCCAGTACTTC.

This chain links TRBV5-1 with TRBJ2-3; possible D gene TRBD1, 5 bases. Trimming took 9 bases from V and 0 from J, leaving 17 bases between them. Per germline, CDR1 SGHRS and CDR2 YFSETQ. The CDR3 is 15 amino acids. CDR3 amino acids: CATQLGRASTDTQYF. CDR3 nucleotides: TGCGCCACCCAGCTGGGGCGCGCTAGCACAGATACGCAGTATTTT.

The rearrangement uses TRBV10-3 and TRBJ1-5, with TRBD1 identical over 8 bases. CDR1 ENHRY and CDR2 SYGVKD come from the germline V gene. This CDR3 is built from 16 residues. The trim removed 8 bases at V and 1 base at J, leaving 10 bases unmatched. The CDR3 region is CAIADRAVLSNQPQHF. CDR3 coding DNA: TGTGCCATCGCGGACAGGGCAGTGCTGAGCAATCAGCCCCAGCATTTT.

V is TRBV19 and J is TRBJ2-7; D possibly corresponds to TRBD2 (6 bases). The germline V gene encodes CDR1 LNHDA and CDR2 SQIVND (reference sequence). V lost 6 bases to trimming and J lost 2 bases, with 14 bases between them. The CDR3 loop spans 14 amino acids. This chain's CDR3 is CASSPSGATYEQYF. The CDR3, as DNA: TGTGCCAGTAGCCCTTCGGGAGCCACCTACGAGCAGTACTTC.

The CDR3 here is CASTLSGGYNEQFF. Written as DNA, the CDR3 is TGTGCCAGCACCCTTTCGGGAGGGTACAATGAGCAGTTCTTC. The chain joins TRBV27 to TRBJ2-1; 8 nucleotides line up with TRBD2. The V gene end was trimmed by 7 bases and the J gene end by 4 bases; junction bases not matched to a gene: 6. The CDR3 extends over 14 amino acids. Germline V gene data show CDR1 as MNHEY and CDR2 as SMNVEV (reference sequence).

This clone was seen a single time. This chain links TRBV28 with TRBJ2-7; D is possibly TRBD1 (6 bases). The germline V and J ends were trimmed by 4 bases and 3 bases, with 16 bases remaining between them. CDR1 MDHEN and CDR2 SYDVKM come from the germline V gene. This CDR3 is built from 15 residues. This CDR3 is CASSSPGGRGYEQYF. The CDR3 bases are TGTGCCAGCAGTTCCCCTGGGGGCAGGGGCTACGAGCAGTACTTC.

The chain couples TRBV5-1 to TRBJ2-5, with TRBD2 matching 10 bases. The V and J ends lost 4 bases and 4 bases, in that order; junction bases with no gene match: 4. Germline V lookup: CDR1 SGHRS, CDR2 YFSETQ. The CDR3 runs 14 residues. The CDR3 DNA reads TGCGCCAGCAGCGCTAGCGGGGGAAGAGAGACCCAGTACTTC. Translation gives CASSASGGRETQYF.

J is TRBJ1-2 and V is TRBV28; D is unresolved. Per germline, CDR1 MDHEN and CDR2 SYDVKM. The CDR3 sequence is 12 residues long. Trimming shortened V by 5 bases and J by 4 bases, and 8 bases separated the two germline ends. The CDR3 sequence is CASSPLSYGYTF. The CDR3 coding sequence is TGTGCCAGCAGTCCTCTAAGCTATGGCTACACCTTC.

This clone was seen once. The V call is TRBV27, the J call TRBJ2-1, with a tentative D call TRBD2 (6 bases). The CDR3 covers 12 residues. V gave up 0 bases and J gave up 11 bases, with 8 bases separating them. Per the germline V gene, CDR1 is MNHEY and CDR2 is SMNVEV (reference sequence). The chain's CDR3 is CASSLSGGKQFF. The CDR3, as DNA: TGTGCCAGCAGTTTATCCGGGGGAAAGCAGTTCTTC.